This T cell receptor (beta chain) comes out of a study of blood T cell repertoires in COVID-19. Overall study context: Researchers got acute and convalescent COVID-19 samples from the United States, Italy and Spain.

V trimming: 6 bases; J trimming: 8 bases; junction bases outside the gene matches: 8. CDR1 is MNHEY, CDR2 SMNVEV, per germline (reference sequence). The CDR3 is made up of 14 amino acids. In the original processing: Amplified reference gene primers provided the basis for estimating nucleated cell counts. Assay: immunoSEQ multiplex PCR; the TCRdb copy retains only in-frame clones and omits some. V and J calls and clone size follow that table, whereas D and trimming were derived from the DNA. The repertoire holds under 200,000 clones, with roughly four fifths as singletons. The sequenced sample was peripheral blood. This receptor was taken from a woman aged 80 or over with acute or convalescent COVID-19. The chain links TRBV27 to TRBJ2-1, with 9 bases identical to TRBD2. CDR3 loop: CASRPGLAGHEQFF. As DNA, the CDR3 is TGTGCCAGCAGGCCGGGACTAGCTGGGCATGAGCAGTTCTTC.